The clone carrying this TCR beta chain was seen more than once but under ten times. RNA transcripts provided the source from which TCR beta CDR3 regions were amplified. When the TCR CDR3 underwent first-round RT-PCR, the HTBI primer set was used. TCRdb reprocessed the multiplex PCR reads via MiXCR and lists one record per CDR3 protein. The sample records 500,000 to 650,000 distinct CDR3 sequences, 46% being singletons. The data belong to a study of T cells in Graves' hyperthyroidism and ophthalmopathy. Germline CDR1 reads SGHRS; CDR2 reads YFSETQ. CDR3 size: 13 residues. Trimming removed 2 bases from V and 7 bases from J, with 10 bases in between.

The chain is built from TRBV5-1 and TRBJ1-5; D ambiguous. This TCR was recovered from an adult woman with Graves' disease, either hyperthyroidism or ophthalmopathy (not recorded which). The specimen was peripheral blood or thyroid tissue (not recorded which). The CDR3 spells CASSFGQSQPQHF. DNA for the CDR3: TGCGCCAGCAGCTTCGGGCAATCCCAGCCCCAGCATTTT. Full variable domain (missing parts from reference TRBV5-1 and TRBJ1-5): KAGVTQTPRYLIKTRGQQVTLSCSPISGHRSVSWYQQTPGQGLQFLFEYFSETQRNKGNFPGRFSGRQFSNSRSEMNVSTLELGDSALYLCASSFGQSQPQHFGDGTRLSIL.